The clone carrying this TCR beta chain was picked up a small number of times. The source of the sample is a study of control samples from healthy donors and cancer patients. The V and J ends lost 10 bases and 2 bases respectively, with 18 bases between them. Germline CDR1 reads WSHSY; CDR2 reads SAAADI. The CDR3 has 14 amino acids. The table came from immunoSEQ multiplex PCR; TCRdb's copy has only in-frame clones and leaves some out. Of approximately 94,000 clones in the sample, approximately 84% were seen once. Sequencing input: PBMCs. The sequence was collected from a man aged 65 to 79 with lung cancer. The rearrangement links TRBV10-2 to TRBJ2-7, with D possibly being TRBD1 (6 bases). CDR3 sequence: CATLETGTPYEQYF. DNA for the CDR3: TGCGCCACCCTGGAGACAGGTACCCCCTACGAGCAGTACTTC.